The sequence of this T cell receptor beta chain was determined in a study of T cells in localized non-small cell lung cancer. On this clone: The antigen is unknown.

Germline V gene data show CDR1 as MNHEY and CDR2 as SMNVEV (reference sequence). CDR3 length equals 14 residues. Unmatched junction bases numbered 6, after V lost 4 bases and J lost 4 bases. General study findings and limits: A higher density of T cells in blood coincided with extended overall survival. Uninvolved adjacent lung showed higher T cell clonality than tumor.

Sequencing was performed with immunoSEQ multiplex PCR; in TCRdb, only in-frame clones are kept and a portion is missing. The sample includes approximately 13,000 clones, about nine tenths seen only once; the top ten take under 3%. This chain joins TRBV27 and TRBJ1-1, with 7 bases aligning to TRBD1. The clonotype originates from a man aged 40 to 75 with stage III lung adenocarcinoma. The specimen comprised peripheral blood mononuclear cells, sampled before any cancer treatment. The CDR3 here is CASSSTGWSTEAFF. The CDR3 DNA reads TGTGCCAGCAGTTCGACAGGGTGGAGCACTGAAGCTTTCTTT.